Shown below are 30 T cell receptor beta chains from a single sample sequenced in a study of HIV-infected patients and healthy controls. TCRdb analysed the 5' RACE reads with MiXCR anew, one entry per CDR3 protein. The table includes 70,000 or so distinct CDR3 sequences, roughly a sixth detected once. Sequencing was performed on CD4+ T cells from blood. The receptors come from a human donor in good health.

In its sample, this clonotype was seen a few times. The rearrangement uses TRBV5-4 and TRBJ1-1; no firm D call. This CDR3 contains 12 residues. V lost 3 bases and J lost 6, with 9 bases in between. Germline V gene sequence: CDR1 SGHNT, CDR2 YYREEE (reference sequence). CDR3 region: CASSYQAAEAFF. The CDR3 nucleotides are TGTGCCAGCAGCTACCAAGCCGCTGAAGCTTTCTTT.

V and J are TRBV4-1 and TRBJ1-2, with 9 bases aligning to TRBD1. V was pared by 4 bases and J by 6 bases, with 3 bases of the junction left unmatched. Germline values: CDR1 MGHRA, CDR2 YSYEKL. There are 13 residues in the CDR3. The CDR3 here is CASSRTGENGYTF. CDR3 in DNA: TGCGCCAGCAGCCGGACAGGGGAGAATGGCTACACCTTC.

In this sample, this clonotype turned up many times. The chain has TRBV10-3 and TRBJ2-1, with D perhaps matching TRBD2 (6 bases). The V gene lost 2 bases and the J gene lost 7 bases, with 12 bases spanning the gap. Germline assignment: CDR1 ENHRY and CDR2 SYGVKD. The CDR3 is 14 residues long. The CDR3 protein is CAISEGLAQNEQFF. CDR3 coding DNA: TGTGCCATCAGTGAGGGCCTAGCGCAAAATGAGCAGTTCTTC.

The CDR3 bases are TGTGCCAGCAGCGGGTTCTTGGGGGGGAGCACAGATACGCAGTATTTT. Amino acid sequence: CASSGFLGGSTDTQYF. The V call is TRBV12-3 or TRBV12-4, the J call TRBJ2-3; TRBD2 matches 7 bases. V was pared by 6 bases and J by 0 bases, with 9 bases of the junction left unmatched. This CDR3 spans 16 amino acids.

This sequence joins TRBV25-1 and TRBJ1-6, with D unresolved. The CDR3 is 14 amino acids. Germline V gene lookup returns CDR1 MGHDK and CDR2 SYGVNS. Trimming pared 5 bases from V and 14 bases from J, leaving 19 bases between. Here the CDR3 DNA reads TGTGCCAGCAGTCTCAACTTCAGACGCGGTACCCTCCACTTT. This sequence encodes CASSLNFRRGTLHF.

The chain recombines TRBV12-3 or TRBV12-4 with TRBJ2-7, with TRBD2 matching over 14 bases. This CDR3 spans 14 amino acids. The V gene end was trimmed by 7 bases and the J gene end by 3 bases; junction bases not matched to a gene: 2. The CDR3 nucleotides are TGTGCCAGCAAGGGGACTAGCGGGAGCTACGAGCAGTACTTC. It is translated as CASKGTSGSYEQYF.

This clonotype was counted between two and nine times. V is TRBV20-1 and J is TRBJ1-2; 8 nucleotides line up with TRBD1. The CDR3 has 13 amino acids. The germline V gene has CDR1 DFQATT and CDR2 SNEGSKA (reference sequence). J lost 5 bases, V lost 6 bases, and 8 bases had no gene match. Here the CDR3 reads CSARTGQYYGYTF. The CDR3 coding sequence is TGCAGTGCCCGGACAGGGCAGTATTATGGCTACACCTTC.

In this sample, this clonotype turned up a few times. The genes are TRBV18 and TRBJ2-1; TRBD2 agrees at 13 bases. V gave up 5 bases and J gave up 5 bases; unmatched junction bases: 0. The V gene's germline CDR1 is KGHSH and CDR2 LQKENI. This CDR3 has 14 amino acids. The CDR3 loop reads CASSGLAGDNEQFF. The CDR3 DNA sequence: TGTGCCAGCTCAGGACTAGCGGGAGACAATGAGCAGTTCTTC.

This clonotype was recorded at least ten times. This chain links TRBV6-1 with TRBJ1-5; D possibly corresponds to TRBD1 (6 bases). With 8 bases removed from V and 7 bases from J, the gap between germline ends came to 18 bases. The CDR3 runs to 14 residues. The germline V gene has CDR1 MNHNS and CDR2 SASEGT. CDR3 bases: TGTGCCAGCCTAAGGGGGGACAAGGCCCAGCCCCAGCATTTT. This translates into CASLRGDKAQPQHF.

This clonotype was detected many times. V and J are TRBV27 and TRBJ2-1; D is perhaps TRBD1 (5 bases). The CDR3 covers 15 residues. V shed 2 bases and J shed 7 bases, with 15 bases lying between them. CDR1 and CDR2 (germline): MNHEY, SMNVEV (reference sequence). This CDR3 is CASSLGALKRNEQFF. Written as DNA, the CDR3 is TGTGCCAGCAGTTTAGGGGCCCTCAAACGGAATGAGCAGTTCTTC.

J is TRBJ2-5 and V is TRBV18; D is unresolved. Trimming removed 2 bases from V and 4 bases from J, with 8 bases in between. Germline CDR1 reads KGHSH; CDR2 reads LQKENI. The CDR3 totals 13 residues. CDR3 bases: TGTGCCAGCTCACCAGATTTGGGAGAGACCCAGTACTTC. It codes for CASSPDLGETQYF. Full variable domain (missing parts from reference TRBV18 and TRBJ2-5): NAGVMQNPRHLVRRRGQEARLRCSPMKGHSHVYWYRQLPEEGLKFMVYLQKENIIDESGMPKERFSAEFPKEGPSILRIQQVVRGDSAAYFCASSPDLGETQYFGPGTRLLVL.

The chain employs TRBV5-8 and TRBJ2-4, with D perhaps matching TRBD1 (6 bases). V was pared by 4 bases and J by 0 bases, with 20 bases between. Germline CDR1 and CDR2: SGHTS and YDEGEE. There are 18 residues in the CDR3. CDR3 amino acids: CASSRGTDRMIAKNIQYF. The CDR3 nucleotides are TGTGCCAGCAGCCGAGGGACCGACAGGATGATAGCCAAAAACATTCAGTACTTC.

V usage is TRBV4-3 and J usage is TRBJ2-3; TRBD2 matches 11 bases. Trimming at V came to 2 bases and at J to 3 bases, leaving 7 bases not matched to a gene. This CDR3 is 17 amino acids long. Germline CDR1 LGHNA, CDR2 YSLEER. This CDR3 is CASSQSLAGGRTDTQYF. The CDR3 nucleotides read TGCGCCAGCAGCCAATCGTTAGCGGGAGGGCGGACAGATACGCAGTATTTT.

Here the CDR3 DNA reads TGCAGTGCCTGGGGGGCTAGCACAGATACGCAGTATTTT. It specifies CSAWGASTDTQYF. The chain employs TRBV20-1 and TRBJ2-3; D is tentatively TRBD1 or TRBD2 (6 bases each). V was trimmed by 6 bases and J by 0 bases, leaving 10 bases between them. CDR3 length: 13 residues. Germline CDR1 DFQATT, CDR2 SNEGSKA (reference sequence).

The chain recombines TRBV11-3 with TRBJ1-1; D remains ambiguous. Trimming left V 0 bases short and J 6 bases short, with 14 bases between. Germline V gene data show CDR1 as SGHNT and CDR2 as YENEEA. The CDR3 is made up of 15 amino acids. DNA of the CDR3: TGTGCCAGCAGCTTAGAACTTTTTCAGCGCTCTGAAGCTTTCTTT. Translated, it gives CASSLELFQRSEAFF. Variable domain in full (rest from reference TRBV11-3 and TRBJ1-1): EAGVVQSPRYKIIEKKQPVAFWCNPISGHNTLYWYLQNLGQGPELLIRYENEEAVDDSQLPKDRFSAERLKGVDSTLKIQPAELGDSAVYLCASSLELFQRSEAFFGQGTRLTVV.

This clonotype is medium-sized within its sample. This chain connects TRBV3-1 to TRBJ2-7; no firm D call. The CDR3 runs 13 residues. Germline V gene lookup returns CDR1 LGHDT and CDR2 YNNKEL (reference sequence). V lost 1 base and J lost 3, with 7 bases in between. CDR3 sequence (DNA): TGTGCCAGCAGCCAAGCAGCGCGCTACGAGCAGTACTTC. Its protein product is CASSQAARYEQYF.

This clonotype was detected a few times. The chain joins TRBV6-2 or TRBV6-3 to TRBJ1-1; D might be TRBD1 (5 bases). V dropped 0 bases and J dropped 0 bases, with 11 bases sitting between them. The CDR3 covers 16 residues. Germline-derived CDR1 and CDR2 are MNHEY and SVGEGT. CDR3 DNA sequence: TGTGCCAGCAGTTACTCAGCTCGGGGGGTGAACACTGAAGCTTTCTTT. Amino acid sequence: CASSYSARGVNTEAFF.

The V call is TRBV18, the J call TRBJ2-3; D is possibly TRBD2 (5 bases). Germline lookup yields CDR1 KGHSH and CDR2 LQKENI. CDR3 length equals 16 residues. The V gene lost 3 bases and the J gene lost 4 bases, with 17 bases spanning the gap. For the CDR3, the DNA is TGTGCCAGCTCACCTCAGGAGACTACTCGCCCAGATACGCAGTATTTT. It is translated as CASSPQETTRPDTQYF.

The chain carries TRBV10-3 and TRBJ2-7; D perhaps matches TRBD1 (6 bases). Deletions cut 4 bases from V and 3 bases from J, with 10 bases between. Per germline, CDR1 ENHRY and CDR2 SYGVKD. The CDR3 spans 13 residues. CDR3 amino acids: CAISARDNYEQYF. The CDR3 DNA is TGTGCCATCAGTGCTCGGGACAACTACGAGCAGTACTTC.

V usage is TRBV7-2 and J usage is TRBJ1-6; no firm D call. Germline loops: CDR1 SGHTA, CDR2 FQGNSA. With 5 bases removed from V and 7 bases from J, the gap between germline ends came to 15 bases. The CDR3 runs 15 residues. This CDR3 reads CASSPRGLQNSPLHF. CDR3 DNA sequence: TGTGCCAGCAGCCCTAGAGGACTGCAAAATTCACCCCTCCACTTT.

This clonotype has just one count. This may arise from a read error, as a much more abundant clone is one base away. V is TRBV6-6 and J is TRBJ1-2; D perhaps matches TRBD1 (5 bases). CDR1 MNHNY and CDR2 SVGAGI come from the germline V gene (reference sequence). The CDR3 length is 15 residues. Trimming cost V 5 bases and J 6 bases, with 19 bases left between them. CDR3 amino acids: CASSPMGTELNGYTF. The CDR3 DNA reads TGTGCCAGCAGTCCAATGGGGACGGAACTCAATGGCTACACCTTC.

At least ten counts were recorded for this clonotype. This sequence joins TRBV7-9 and TRBJ2-7, with 9 positions matching TRBD2. V lost 4 bases, J lost 1 base, and 5 bases stayed unmatched. The CDR3 length is 15 residues. Per germline, CDR1 SEHNR and CDR2 FQNEAQ (reference sequence). CDR3 coding DNA: TGTGCCAGCAGCTCCTATAGCGGGGGATCCTACGAGCAGTACTTC. Translating it yields CASSSYSGGSYEQYF. The full variable domain, in which reference TRBV7-9 and TRBJ2-7 provide the parts outside the CDR3, is DTGVSQNPRHKITKRGQNVTFRCDPISEHNRLYWYRQTLGQGPEFLTYFQNEAQLEKSRLLSDRFSAERPKGSFSTLEIQRTEQGDSAMYLCASSSYSGGSYEQYFGPGTRLTVT.

This clonotype was picked up many times. V usage is TRBV2 and J usage is TRBJ2-1; D gene uncertain. The CDR3 loop spans 13 amino acids. Germline V gene lookup returns CDR1 SNHLY and CDR2 FYNNEI. Trimming removed 9 bases from V and 2 bases from J, with 11 bases in between. The CDR3 DNA reads as TGTGCCAGTGCACTTCGGACCTACAATGAGCAGTTCTTC. This translates into CASALRTYNEQFF.

The chain has TRBV7-9 and TRBJ1-4; unclear D gene. Trimming left V 0 bases short and J 7 bases short, with 6 bases between. The CDR3 length is 13 residues. The germline V gene has CDR1 SEHNR and CDR2 FQNEAQ (reference sequence). CDR3 DNA: TGTGCCAGCAGCTTAGCGCGGTCTGAAAAACTGTTTTTT. It specifies CASSLARSEKLFF. The whole variable domain, remainder taken from reference TRBV7-9 and TRBJ1-4, is DTGVSQNPRHKITKRGQNVTFRCDPISEHNRLYWYRQTLGQGPEFLTYFQNEAQLEKSRLLSDRFSAERPKGSFSTLEIQRTEQGDSAMYLCASSLARSEKLFFGSGTQLSVL.

V and J are TRBV7-2 and TRBJ2-3; TRBD2 is a possible D gene (6 bases). The length of the CDR3 is 14 residues. The germline CDR1 and CDR2 sequences are SGHTA and FQGNSA. The V end was cut by 2 bases, the J end by 5 bases, with 11 bases between. The CDR3 sequence: CASSLTGRGDTQYF. For the CDR3, the DNA is TGTGCCAGCAGCTTAACGGGGCGGGGAGATACGCAGTATTTT.

This clonotype was counted at least ten times. CDR3 sequence reads: CSVAGFWGDAFF. The CDR3 DNA sequence: TGCAGCGTGGCTGGATTTTGGGGGGATGCTTTCTTT. The chain recombines TRBV29-1 with TRBJ1-1; D is possibly TRBD1 (5 bases). Trimming cost V 6 bases and J 11 bases, with 19 bases left between them. CDR1 is SQVTM and CDR2 is ANQGSEA in the germline V gene. This CDR3 is built from 12 residues.

In its sample, this clonotype was seen a few times. J is TRBJ1-1 and V is TRBV7-2; 9 bases line up with TRBD1. Germline-derived CDR1 and CDR2 are SGHTA and FQGNSA. CDR3 length: 14 amino acids. The ends lost 2 bases at V and 11 bases at J; junction bases unmatched: 9. The CDR3 DNA follows: TGTGCCAGCAGCTTAAGTCGGACAGGGGACGGGGCTTTCTTT. The encoded protein is CASSLSRTGDGAFF.

This clonotype has only a few counts. V gene TRBV13 combines with J gene TRBJ1-2, with TRBD1 matching over 8 bases. The trim removed 4 bases at V and 7 bases at J, leaving 8 bases unmatched. The germline gives CDR1 PRHDT, CDR2 FYEKMQ (reference sequence). This CDR3 spans 14 amino acids. CDR3 in DNA: TGTGCCAGCAGCTCCTCCCAGGGGGCGCGTGGCTACACCTTC. Residues: CASSSSQGARGYTF.

This clonotype turned up a few times. The CDR3 region has the DNA TGTGCCAGCAGTGACAGGTCCTCCTACAATGAGCAGTTCTTC. Protein: CASSDRSSYNEQFF. The chain uses TRBV12-3 or TRBV12-4 and TRBJ2-1; maybe TRBD1 (6 bases). V lost 5 bases to trimming and J lost 0 bases, with 8 bases between them. This CDR3 has 14 residues.

This clonotype was observed a handful of times. The chain couples TRBV5-4 to TRBJ1-2, with 7 nucleotides matching TRBD1. This CDR3 contains 14 residues. V lost 4 bases and J lost 2; bases outside the gene matches: 5. CDR1 is SGHNT, CDR2 YYREEE, per germline (reference sequence). CDR3 nucleotides: TGTGCCAGCAGCCCCCCGGACAGGAACTATGGCTACACCTTC. Translated, it gives CASSPPDRNYGYTF.